Reported below is one T cell receptor (beta chain). Produced via immunoSEQ multiplex PCR; TCRdb's table is partial and in-frame only. The table lists about 370,000 clones, roughly nine tenths of them singletons. This entry belongs to a study of blood T cell repertoires in COVID-19. This receptor was taken from a young woman with COVID-19, enrolled during active disease. The sample comprised peripheral blood.

This chain's CDR3 is CASSRQGRYEQYF. CDR3 sequence (DNA): TGTGCCAGTAGTCGGCAGGGGCGGTACGAGCAGTACTTC. The chain couples TRBV19 to TRBJ2-7, with D possibly TRBD1 on 6 matching bases. This CDR3 comprises 13 residues. The V end was cut by 5 bases, the J end by 4 bases, with 12 bases between. From germline, CDR1 is LNHDA and CDR2 SQIVND (reference sequence).